The next 13 T cell receptor beta chains were all read from a single sample in a study of blood T cell repertoires in COVID-19. Sequencing was performed with immunoSEQ multiplex PCR; in TCRdb, only in-frame clones are kept and a portion is missing. Here the sample spans 200,000 to 300,000 clones, about 89% being singletons. The specimen sequenced was PBMCs or T cells enriched from blood (not recorded which). The source of these receptors is a man aged 35 to 55 who had recovered from COVID-19.

This chain joins TRBV11-3 and TRBJ2-7, with D possibly TRBD2 on 6 matching bases. The germline V gene has CDR1 SGHNT and CDR2 YENEEA. The CDR3 is made up of 15 amino acids. The V end was cut by 5 bases, the J end by 0 bases, with 14 bases between. Written as DNA, the CDR3 is TGTGCCAGCAGCCGCCCCCCGGGACTCTCCTACGAGCAGTACTTC. Protein: CASSRPPGLSYEQYF.

A note on this clone: The sample carries other DNA sequences with the same CDR3. The chain carries TRBV11-3 and TRBJ1-4; a possible D gene is TRBD1 (6 bases). Germline lookup yields CDR1 SGHNT and CDR2 YENEEA. V dropped 2 bases and J dropped 8 bases, with 12 bases sitting between them. This CDR3 comprises 14 residues. The CDR3 sequence is CASSLRTGNEKLFF. In DNA form, the CDR3 reads TGTGCCAGCAGCTTACGCACAGGGAACGAAAAACTGTTTTTT. The full variable domain, in which reference TRBV11-3 and TRBJ1-4 provide the parts outside the CDR3, is EAGVVQSPRYKIIEKKQPVAFWCNPISGHNTLYWYLQNLGQGPELLIRYENEEAVDDSQLPKDRFSAERLKGVDSTLKIQPAELGDSAVYLCASSLRTGNEKLFFGSGTQLSVL.

The V gene is TRBV7-3, the J gene TRBJ2-1; 7 nucleotides match TRBD1. After removal of 5 bases from V and 10 bases from J, the junction contained 17 bases not matched to a gene. CDR3 length: 16 amino acids. Germline V lookup: CDR1 SGHTA, CDR2 FQGTGA. The CDR3 protein is CASSPLDRLRQSEQFF. As DNA, the CDR3 is TGTGCCAGCAGCCCATTGGACAGGCTGAGGCAATCAGAGCAGTTCTTC.

The rearrangement uses TRBV3-1 (or the pseudogene TRBV3-2) and TRBJ2-7, with D maybe TRBD1 (6 bases). V was cut by 1 base and J by 4 bases, with 11 bases left in between. From germline, CDR1 is LGHDT and CDR2 YNNKEL (reference sequence). This CDR3 contains 14 residues. The CDR3 protein is CASSQGWQGYEQYF. The CDR3 DNA reads as TGTGCCAGCAGCCAAGGATGGCAGGGGTACGAGCAGTACTTC.

This clone was counted a few times. The chain employs TRBV14 and TRBJ2-3, with 7 bases matching TRBD2. V shed 3 bases, J shed 5 bases, and the junction held 11 bases outside the gene matches. CDR1 and CDR2 from the germline V gene are SGHDN and FVKESK. The CDR3 runs 16 residues. The CDR3 spells CASSHNIAGLKDTQYF. For the CDR3, the DNA is TGTGCCAGCAGCCACAACATAGCGGGCCTGAAAGATACGCAGTATTTT.

The V and J genes are TRBV10-3 and TRBJ2-5; TRBD2 is a possible D gene (5 bases). This CDR3 is built from 15 residues. The V gene lost 4 bases and the J gene lost 5 bases, with 17 bases spanning the gap. The germline gives CDR1 ENHRY, CDR2 SYGVKD. CDR3 amino acids: CAISARGNSWETQYF. In DNA, the CDR3 is TGTGCCATCAGTGCCCGGGGAAACAGTTGGGAGACCCAGTACTTC.

This sequence joins TRBV7-3 and TRBJ2-1, with TRBD2 matching 8 bases. Germline CDR1 reads SGHTA; CDR2 reads FQGTGA. J was trimmed by 9 bases and V by 4 bases; bases with no gene match: 8. This CDR3 comprises 14 residues. In DNA form, the CDR3 reads TGTGCCAGCAGCTCAGCGGGAGTGAGTCTTGAGCAGTTCTTC. Amino acids: CASSSAGVSLEQFF.

V usage is TRBV10-1 and J usage is TRBJ2-1; 9 bases match TRBD2. The CDR3 extends over 15 amino acids. V was pared by 5 bases and J by 5 bases, with 7 bases of the junction left unmatched. The germline CDR1 and CDR2 sequences are WNHNN and SYGVQD (reference sequence). CDR3 nucleotide sequence: TGCGCCAGCAGTAACCCCGGGACTAGCAACAATGAGCAGTTCTTC. It encodes CASSNPGTSNNEQFF.

V is TRBV29-1 and J is TRBJ2-5; TRBD1 is a possible D gene (6 bases). CDR1 and CDR2 from the germline V gene are SQVTM and ANQGSEA. V shed 7 bases and J shed 9 bases, with 18 bases lying between them. CDR3 length: 12 residues. The CDR3: CSANMDRPPQYF. The CDR3 nucleotides are TGCAGCGCCAATATGGACAGACCGCCCCAGTACTTC. Combining the CDR3 with reference TRBV29-1 and TRBJ2-5 gives the whole variable domain SAVISQKPSRDICQRGTSLTIQCQVDSQVTMMFWYRQQPGQSLTLIATANQGSEATYESGFVIDKFPISRPNLTFSTLTVSNMSPEDSSIYLCSANMDRPPQYFGPGTRLLVL.

The rearrangement uses TRBV19 and TRBJ2-7; 9 bases are shared with TRBD1. Looked up from germline, CDR1 is LNHDA and CDR2 is SQIVND (reference sequence). The CDR3 extends over 14 amino acids. V dropped 7 bases and J dropped 2; count of bases not matched to a gene: 6. As DNA, the CDR3 is TGTGCCAGTACCGGCGGACAGGGGACCTACGAGCAGTACTTC. Its translation: CASTGGQGTYEQYF. The full variable domain, its missing parts supplied by reference TRBV19 and TRBJ2-7, is DGGITQSPKYLFRKEGQNVTLSCEQNLNHDAMYWYRQDPGQGLRLIYYSQIVNDFQKGDIAEGYSVSREKKESFPLTVTSAQKNPTAFYLCASTGGQGTYEQYFGPGTRLTVT.

The J gene is TRBJ1-2, the V gene TRBV29-1; 8 bases line up with TRBD1. The ends lost 6 bases at V and 1 base at J; junction bases unmatched: 1. The CDR3 runs to 12 residues. CDR1 and CDR2 (germline): SQVTM, ANQGSEA. The CDR3 DNA follows: TGCAGCGTGGACAGGGTTAACTATGGCTACACCTTC. Translated: CSVDRVNYGYTF.

The rearrangement uses TRBV19 and TRBJ1-6; 7 bases agree with TRBD1. Losses at the gene ends were 8 bases for V and 9 bases for J; bases not matched to a gene: 7. Germline V CDR1 and CDR2: LNHDA, SQIVND (reference sequence). This CDR3 is built from 13 residues. The CDR3 is CASFTGEASPLHF. Written as DNA, the CDR3 is TGTGCCAGTTTTACAGGGGAGGCTTCACCCCTCCACTTT.

The chain couples TRBV18 to TRBJ2-6; TRBD1 matches 8 bases. From germline, CDR1 is KGHSH and CDR2 LQKENI. V shed 5 bases, J shed 4 bases, and the junction held 7 bases outside the gene matches. The CDR3 length is 16 residues. The CDR3 region is CASSGTGGSGANVLTF. The CDR3 DNA is TGTGCCAGCTCAGGGACAGGTGGGTCCGGGGCCAACGTCCTGACTTTC.